This TCR beta chain was retrieved from a study of cytomegalovirus exposure and HLA in healthy donors. On this clone itself: Its antigen is not identified.

In the PCR, 60 Vbeta and 13 Jbeta primers were used. Produced via immunoSEQ multiplex PCR; TCRdb's table is partial and in-frame only. Here the sample spans about 95,000 clones, around 81% being singletons. Findings and caveats of the study: Common viral pathogens seemed, in a later analysis, to connect with several of the most significant clusters. Later on, an analysis tied over 15,000 TCR beta sequences to HLA alleles at 0.05 false discovery rate.

CDR3 length: 14 residues. The germline V gene encodes CDR1 SGHTA and CDR2 FQGNSA. V shed 3 bases and J 5 bases; nucleotides not matched to a gene: 5. The receptor's source is a woman aged 70-85 years in good health and CMV-seropositive. Material: PBMCs. This chain joins TRBV7-2 and TRBJ1-1; 8 bases agree with TRBD1. CDR3 in amino acids: CASSFQGAGTEAFF. DNA of the CDR3: TGTGCCAGCAGCTTCCAGGGGGCGGGAACTGAAGCTTTCTTT. The full variable domain, in which reference TRBV7-2 and TRBJ1-1 provide the parts outside the CDR3, is GAGVSQSPSNKVTEKGKDVELRCDPISGHTALYWYRQSLGQGLEFLIYFQGNSAPDKSGLPSDRFSAERTGGSVSTLTIQRTQQEDSAVYLCASSFQGAGTEAFFGQGTRLTVV.